This note documents a single TCR beta chain sequence. Antigen unknown. After removal of 5 bases from V and 5 bases from J, the junction contained 4 bases not matched to a gene. In germline, CDR1 is SGHDT, CDR2 YYEEEE. This CDR3 has 14 residues. Healthy Caucasians, and only they, were the donors. The record originates from a study of identical twins. Whole-study findings and limits: Cord blood beta clonotypes present at high abundance carried fewer insertions; no such pattern appeared in memory repertoires.

Unique molecular identifiers were present on the cDNA, which also gained a universal primer site by template switching. MiXCR, run by TCRdb on the 5' RACE reads, gives a single entry per CDR3 protein. The sample includes some 500,000 distinct CDR3 sequences, over 12% of them seen just once. The sample also formed part of further work on yellow fever vaccine responses in identical twins.

This clonotype was obtained from a young woman in good health. The sequencing input was CD4+ T cells sorted from blood. J is TRBJ2-7 and V is TRBV5-6; 13 bases line up with TRBD2. For the CDR3, the DNA is TGTGCCAGCAGTATGACTAGCGGGAGGAACGAGCAGTACTTC. It is translated as CASSMTSGRNEQYF.